The clone carrying this T cell receptor beta chain showed up just once. The same CDR3 is also encoded by other DNA sequences in this sample. Profiled with immunoSEQ multiplex PCR; TCRdb holds only in-frame clones, not every one. The sample has under 2.5 million clones, less than 95% seen once. These data are taken from a study of shared clonotypes between healthy human individuals. About the research overall: A donor's plate count was three for CD4 naive and three for CD4 memory; CD8 naive had two and CD8 memory one.

The CDR3 spans 14 residues. Germline V gene sequence: CDR1 LNHDA, CDR2 SQIVND (reference sequence). Deletions cut 2 bases from V and 4 bases from J, with 9 bases between. Sequenced material: naive CD4+ T cells from PBMCs. Subset indicated: CD45RA+ positively selected. The sequence was obtained from a man younger than 35 in good health. Some clones in this sample may be carry-over from other donors' samples. The V and J genes are TRBV19 and TRBJ1-5; D unresolved. The CDR3 DNA sequence: TGTGCCAGTAGTATAAGGGTAGGGAATCAGCCCCAGCATTTT. Amino acids: CASSIRVGNQPQHF.